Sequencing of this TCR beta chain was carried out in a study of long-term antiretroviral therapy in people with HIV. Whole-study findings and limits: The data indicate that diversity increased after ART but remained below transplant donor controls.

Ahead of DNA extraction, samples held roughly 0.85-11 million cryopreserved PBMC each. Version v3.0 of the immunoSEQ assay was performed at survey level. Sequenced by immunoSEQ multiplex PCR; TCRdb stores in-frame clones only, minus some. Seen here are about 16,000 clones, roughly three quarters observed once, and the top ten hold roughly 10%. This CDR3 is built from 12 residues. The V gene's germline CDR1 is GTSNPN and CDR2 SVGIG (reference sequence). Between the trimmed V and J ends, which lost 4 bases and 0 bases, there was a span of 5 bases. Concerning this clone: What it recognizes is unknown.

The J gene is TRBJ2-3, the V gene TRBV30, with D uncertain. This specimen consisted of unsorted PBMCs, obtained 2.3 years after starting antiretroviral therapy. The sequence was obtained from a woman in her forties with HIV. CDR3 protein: CAWKVSTDTQYF. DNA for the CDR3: TGTGCCTGGAAGGTTAGCACAGATACGCAGTATTTT.